The following is a T cell receptor beta chain sequence with its context. Its matching antigen is unknown. cDNA libraries for TCR beta contained unique molecular identifiers. Each batch of about 0.95 to 11 million T cells produced some 500,000 cDNA molecules. TCRdb ran MiXCR on the PCR reads and lists one entry per CDR3 protein. The sample includes over 700,000 distinct CDR3 sequences, 25% to 30% of them seen just once. The CDR3 has 13 residues. Germline assignment: CDR1 KGHDR and CDR2 SFDVKD. Trimming removed 8 bases from V and 7 bases from J, with 13 bases in between. These data belong to a study of post-analysis software for immune sequencing data. The study's findings and limits: F measure grouped same-batch samples tightly together. TRBV5-6, TRBV5-1 and TRBV20-1 belonged to a set of about 5 TRBV segments that were more frequent in patients than controls. The normalized Chao1 diversity of multiple sclerosis patients was significantly lower than that of controls.

The gene calls are TRBV24-1 and TRBJ2-2; D is perhaps TRBD2 (5 bases). The sequence was obtained from a girl aged 5-17 years with multiple sclerosis. What was sequenced was blood. The CDR3 reads CATKVSAGGELFF. Here the CDR3 DNA reads TGTGCCACCAAAGTCTCGGCGGGCGGGGAGCTGTTTTTT.